What follows are 19 T cell receptor beta chains derived from one specimen sequenced in a study of cytomegalovirus exposure and HLA in healthy donors. Amplification used 60 Vbeta primers and 13 Jbeta primers. TCRdb's copy holds only in-frame clones and misses some; the assay was immunoSEQ multiplex PCR. The table lists roughly 200,000 clones, roughly three quarters of them singletons, with approximately 2.9% in the top ten. Material for sequencing was PBMCs. The receptors here all came from a male donor in good health and CMV-seronegative.

J is TRBJ2-7 and V is TRBV7-2; TRBD2 matches 16 bases. The trim removed 0 bases at V and 6 bases at J, leaving 2 bases unmatched. The CDR3 covers 16 residues. Germline V gene sequence: CDR1 SGHTA, CDR2 FQGNSA. The DNA for the CDR3 is TGTGCCAGCAGCTTAGCGGGACTAGCGGGAGGGGGCGAGCAGTACTTC. Amino acid sequence: CASSLAGLAGGGEQYF.

The V call is TRBV6-5, the J call TRBJ2-1, with 10 bases identical to TRBD1. The CDR3 sequence is 15 residues long. Trimming took 3 bases from V and 7 from J; bases not matched to a gene: 6. CDR1 and CDR2 from the germline V gene are MNHEY and SVGAGI. CDR3 in amino acids: CASSYKGQGMNEQFF. The CDR3 DNA sequence: TGTGCCAGCAGTTATAAGGGACAGGGGATGAATGAGCAGTTCTTC.

The V and J genes are TRBV2 and TRBJ1-2; 7 positions match TRBD1. The germline CDR1 and CDR2 sequences are SNHLY and FYNNEI. This CDR3 contains 16 residues. The V gene end was trimmed by 5 bases and the J gene end by 4 bases; junction bases not matched to a gene: 13. The CDR3 bases are TGTGCCAGCAGTAACGTACAGACAGGGCTTCTCTATGGCTACACCTTC. Its protein is CASSNVQTGLLYGYTF.

The chain carries TRBV28 and TRBJ1-5, with D perhaps matching TRBD1 (5 bases). V was cut by 1 base and J by 6 bases, with 13 bases left in between. The CDR3 is 15 residues long. CDR1 MDHEN and CDR2 SYDVKM come from the germline V gene. CDR3 bases: TGTGCCAGCAGTTTATTGCTCAGGGTTGGTCAGCCCCAGCATTTT. Amino acids: CASSLLLRVGQPQHF.

This clone was counted a single time. The rearrangement uses TRBV7-2 and TRBJ1-1, with 9 bases aligning to TRBD1. Germline trimming cut 6 bases from V and 0 bases from J; bases unmatched to any gene: 2. Germline V CDR1 and CDR2: SGHTA, FQGNSA. The CDR3 has 14 residues. The CDR3 loop reads CASSRTGVNTEAFF. CDR3 nucleotides: TGTGCCAGCAGTCGGACAGGGGTGAACACTGAAGCTTTCTTT.

V gene TRBV5-1 combines with J gene TRBJ2-7; 9 bases match TRBD1. CDR1 and CDR2 (germline): SGHRS, YFSETQ. Trimming took 3 bases from V and 5 from J; bases not matched to a gene: 6. CDR3 length: 14 residues. This CDR3 reads CASSSRTGEDEQYF. DNA for the CDR3: TGCGCCAGCAGCTCCCGGACAGGGGAGGACGAGCAGTACTTC.

This chain connects TRBV13 to TRBJ2-1; D gene unclear. Germline lookup yields CDR1 PRHDT and CDR2 FYEKMQ (reference sequence). Between the trimmed V and J ends, which lost 0 bases and 4 bases, there was a span of 4 bases. The CDR3 totals 13 residues. This chain's CDR3 is CASSLGQYNEQFF. CDR3 DNA sequence: TGTGCCAGCAGCTTAGGCCAGTACAATGAGCAGTTCTTC. Supplemented by reference TRBV13 and TRBJ2-1, the full variable domain reads AAGVIQSPRHLIKEKRETATLKCYPIPRHDTVYWYQQGPGQDPQFLISFYEKMQSDKGSIPDRFSAQQFSDYHSELNMSSLELGDSALYFCASSLGQYNEQFFGPGTRLTVL.

This clone was seen only a few times. The chain combines TRBV18 with TRBJ1-3; tentatively, D is TRBD1 (6 bases). The germline V gene has CDR1 KGHSH and CDR2 LQKENI. CDR3 length: 15 residues. V was pared by 4 bases and J by 4 bases, with 14 bases between. Here the CDR3 reads CASSLRTEPGNTIYF. As DNA, the CDR3 is TGTGCCAGCTCACTTCGGACAGAGCCAGGAAACACCATATATTTT. The variable domain in full, with the rest retrieved from reference TRBV18 and TRBJ1-3, is NAGVMQNPRHLVRRRGQEARLRCSPMKGHSHVYWYRQLPEEGLKFMVYLQKENIIDESGMPKERFSAEFPKEGPSILRIQQVVRGDSAAYFCASSLRTEPGNTIYFGEGSWLTVV.

This chain links TRBV5-1 with TRBJ1-5, with 9 nucleotides matching TRBD1. The CDR3 length is 15 residues. Germline loops: CDR1 SGHRS, CDR2 YFSETQ. Trimming removed 4 bases from V and 4 bases from J; junction bases left unmatched: 6. CDR3 nucleotide sequence: TGCGCCAGCAGCCTGTTAGGGACAGGGAATCAGCCCCAGCATTTT. Protein: CASSLLGTGNQPQHF.

This chain uses TRBV27 with TRBJ1-2, with 7 bases lining up with TRBD1. With V trimmed by 5 bases and J by 6 bases, 6 bases remained unmatched. This CDR3 spans 13 amino acids. The germline CDR1 and CDR2 sequences are MNHEY and SMNVEV (reference sequence). In DNA form, the CDR3 reads TGTGCCAGCAGTGAATGGACAGGCCATGGCTACACCTTC. Translation gives CASSEWTGHGYTF.

This clone was found a few times. The V gene is TRBV28, the J gene TRBJ2-1; TRBD2 is a possible D gene (5 bases). Trimming shortened V by 6 bases and J by 7 bases, and 13 bases separated the two germline ends. The CDR3 is 13 residues long. Per the germline V gene, CDR1 is MDHEN and CDR2 is SYDVKM. CDR3 in DNA: TGTGCCAGCAGGGTGGGAGCTGCTAATGAGCAGTTCTTC. Protein sequence: CASRVGAANEQFF.

V and J are TRBV11-2 and TRBJ1-5, with D unclear. The V and J ends lost 2 bases and 1 base respectively, with 9 bases between them. Germline lookup yields CDR1 SGHAT and CDR2 FQNNGV. CDR3 length: 15 residues. The CDR3 here is CASSLSGMSNQPQHF. The CDR3 DNA reads TGTGCCAGCAGCTTATCCGGGATGAGCAATCAGCCCCAGCATTTT.

The chain couples TRBV6-6 to TRBJ1-5; 12 bases fit TRBD1. The germline gives CDR1 MNHNY, CDR2 SVGAGI (reference sequence). This CDR3 is built from 15 residues. Germline trimming cut 7 bases from V and 6 bases from J; bases unmatched to any gene: 7. The CDR3 nucleotides read TGTGCCAGCAATTCCGGGACAGGGGGCTCTCAGCCCCAGCATTTT. The encoded protein is CASNSGTGGSQPQHF.

This clone was detected a few times. The chain recombines TRBV4-1 with TRBJ1-2, with D possibly being TRBD1 (5 bases). V was clipped by 4 bases and J by 4 bases, with 25 bases between them. Germline V gene lookup returns CDR1 MGHRA and CDR2 YSYEKL. The CDR3 sequence is 18 residues long. CDR3 loop: CASSRGLNGQLGGYGYTF. The CDR3 DNA sequence: TGCGCCAGCAGCCGAGGACTAAACGGACAACTGGGAGGCTATGGCTACACCTTC.

The chain uses TRBV5-1 and TRBJ1-6, with D possibly matching TRBD1 (5 bases). The CDR3 runs 15 residues. V dropped 6 bases and J dropped 6 bases, with 16 bases sitting between them. CDR1 is SGHRS and CDR2 is YFSETQ in the germline V gene. The CDR3 nucleotides are TGCGCCAGCAACCTGGGGGAGGGGAGTAATTCACCCCTCCACTTT. It specifies CASNLGEGSNSPLHF.

The chain couples TRBV6-6 to TRBJ2-7, with 13 bases aligning to TRBD2. Germline V CDR1 and CDR2: MNHNY, SVGAGI (reference sequence). V was clipped by 4 bases and J by 3 bases; unmatched bases: 6. The length of the CDR3 is 16 residues. The CDR3 loop is CASSFSGTSGNYEQYF. CDR3 sequence (DNA): TGTGCCAGCAGTTTCTCCGGGACTAGCGGGAACTACGAGCAGTACTTC.

The chain couples TRBV6-6 to TRBJ2-1; 7 nucleotides align to TRBD1. The V segment lost 5 bases and the J segment 4 bases; nucleotides outside the gene matches: 8. Germline V gives CDR1 MNHNY, CDR2 SVGAGI (reference sequence). CDR3 size: 15 residues. This CDR3 reads CASSDREPSYNEQFF. The CDR3, as DNA: TGTGCCAGCAGTGACAGGGAGCCTAGTTACAATGAGCAGTTCTTC.

The V gene is TRBV6-1, the J gene TRBJ1-1; 7 bases match TRBD1. The V gene end was trimmed by 6 bases and the J gene end by 6 bases; junction bases not matched to a gene: 7. Germline CDR1 reads MNHNS; CDR2 reads SASEGT. This CDR3 region has 13 residues. The CDR3 protein is CASSKEGASEAFF. As DNA, the CDR3 is TGTGCCAGCAGCAAAGAGGGGGCCTCTGAAGCTTTCTTT.

Comments on this clone: An end of the junction differs from the germline gene, which may be a read error. V and J are TRBV7-9 and TRBJ2-1; no firm D call. This CDR3 is 11 amino acids long. The germline CDR1 and CDR2 sequences are SEHNR and FQNEAQ (reference sequence). The chain's CDR3 is CSSSLGAEQFF. Here the CDR3 DNA reads TGTTCCAGCAGCTTAGGAGCGGAGCAGTTCTTC.